The 10 T cell receptor beta chains below were found in one sample sequenced in a study of human T cells and chemical hapten exposure. Time point of the sample: pre-sensitization, week 0. Treatment: therapeutic diphenylcyclopropenone sensitization with weekly scalp DPC. TCRdb itself ran the RACE reads through MiXCR, one entry per CDR3 protein. Seen here are roughly 380,000 distinct CDR3 sequences, 4.5% to 5.5% observed once, and the top ten hold just over 2.5%. The starting material was whole blood, obtained in connection with sensitization to the hapten diphenylcyclopropenone (DPC). The receptors come from a woman aged 45-65 years with alopecia areata. Some clones in this sample may be carry-over from other donors' samples.

This clonotype was detected many times. The gene calls are TRBV12-3 or TRBV12-4 and TRBJ2-2, with a possible D match to TRBD1 (5 bases). V was shortened by 1 base and J by 1 base, with 10 bases between the two germline ends. The CDR3 is 16 residues long. The CDR3 here is CASSLVAGLNTGELFF. The DNA for the CDR3 is TGTGCCAGCAGTTTAGTTGCAGGGTTGAACACCGGGGAGCTGTTTTTT.

This clonotype was detected many times. The chain couples TRBV29-1 to TRBJ2-5; D possibly corresponds to TRBD2 (7 bases). V was pared by 2 bases and J by 4 bases, with 11 bases between. The length of the CDR3 is 13 residues. In germline, CDR1 is SQVTM, CDR2 ANQGSEA. The CDR3 sequence is CSVERGAGETQYF. DNA for the CDR3: TGCAGCGTTGAACGGGGGGCGGGAGAGACCCAGTACTTC.

The V call is TRBV12-3 or TRBV12-4, the J call TRBJ1-2; 9 bases are shared with TRBD1. The CDR3 consists of 15 residues. Trimming cost V 4 bases and J 7 bases; bases outside gene matches: 10. CDR3 sequence reads: CASSSHRGLIGGYTF. The CDR3 DNA is TGTGCCAGCAGTTCTCACAGGGGGCTGATCGGTGGCTACACCTTC.

The V call is TRBV6-2 or TRBV6-3, the J call TRBJ1-1, with 9 bases fitting TRBD1. CDR3 size: 14 residues. Germline V gene lookup returns CDR1 MNHEY and CDR2 SVGEGT. V shed 6 bases and J 0 bases; nucleotides not matched to a gene: 2. Written as DNA, the CDR3 is TGTGCCAGCAGCCACAGGGGGCTGAACACTGAAGCTTTCTTT. Translating it yields CASSHRGLNTEAFF.

The chain's CDR3 is CASSEDRYSNQPQHF. In DNA form, the CDR3 reads TGTGCCAGCAGCGAGGACAGGTATAGCAATCAGCCCCAGCATTTT. The chain recombines TRBV6-1 with TRBJ1-5, with TRBD1 matching 7 bases. This CDR3 is built from 15 residues. The junction had 5 bases not matched to a gene; V was cut back by 6 bases and J by 0 bases. Germline CDR1 is MNHNS and CDR2 is SASEGT.

This clonotype was seen many times. CDR3 coding DNA: TGCGCCACCAGGGAGGGTAGTGAGCAGTACTTC. Translation: CATREGSEQYF. The chain has TRBV10-2 and TRBJ2-7; 7 nucleotides align to TRBD2. The CDR3 length is 11 residues. Trimming at V came to 10 bases and at J to 7 bases, leaving 7 bases not matched to a gene. Looked up from germline, CDR1 is WSHSY and CDR2 is SAAADI.

This clonotype was observed many times. The chain couples TRBV5-1 to TRBJ1-1; D remains unclear. This CDR3 contains 13 residues. Trimming pared 7 bases from V and 1 base from J, leaving 11 bases between. Looked up from germline, CDR1 is SGHRS and CDR2 is YFSETQ. The CDR3 bases are TGCGCCAGCTCCGAACCAGGGAACACTGAAGCTTTCTTT. Translation: CASSEPGNTEAFF. The full variable domain, in which reference TRBV5-1 and TRBJ1-1 provide the parts outside the CDR3, is KAGVTQTPRYLIKTRGQQVTLSCSPISGHRSVSWYQQTPGQGLQFLFEYFSETQRNKGNFPGRFSGRQFSNSRSEMNVSTLELGDSALYLCASSEPGNTEAFFGQGTRLTVV.

This chain uses TRBV29-1 with TRBJ1-1; D remains unclear. Trimming left V 4 bases short and J 1 base short, with 4 bases between. From germline, CDR1 is SQVTM and CDR2 ANQGSEA. The CDR3 consists of 11 residues. CDR3 bases: TGCAGCGTTGCAACGAACACTGAAGCTTTCTTT. Its protein product is CSVATNTEAFF.

This clonotype was detected many times. A read error may account for a junction end that differs from germline. The chain has TRBV7-2 and TRBJ2-3; perhaps TRBD2 as D (5 bases). The CDR3 has 11 amino acids. Germline values: CDR1 SGHTA, CDR2 FQGNSA. The CDR3 sequence: CASSLALEVLF. The CDR3 region has the DNA TGTGCCAGCAGCTTAGCGCTGGAGGTCCTTTTT.

This clonotype showed up many times. This sequence joins TRBV12-3 or TRBV12-4 and TRBJ1-5; TRBD1 aligns across 12 bases. V trimming: 7 bases; J trimming: 3 bases; junction bases outside the gene matches: 4. This CDR3 spans 15 amino acids. In nucleotides, the CDR3 is TGTGCCAGCACCCGGGACAGGGGGCCCAATCAGCCCCAGCATTTT. Its translation is CASTRDRGPNQPQHF.